What follows are 2 T cell receptor beta chains derived from one specimen sequenced in a study of shared clonotypes between healthy human individuals. Using immunoSEQ multiplex PCR, the repertoire was profiled, and TCRdb retains in-frame clones only, with some absent. This sample has 1.4 million to 1.5 million clones, with roughly 96% found just once. The sequenced sample consisted of naive CD4+ T cells sorted from blood. Described subset: CD45RA+ positively selected. The receptors here all came from a man aged 25 to 40 in good health.

DNA of the CDR3: TGCGCCAGCAGCTTGGCGGCGGGAGAATTAAATGAGCAGTTCTTC. Residues: CASSLAAGELNEQFF. The chain carries TRBV5-1 and TRBJ2-1; TRBD2 aligns across 7 bases. The germline gives CDR1 SGHRS, CDR2 YFSETQ. V trimming: 0 bases; J trimming: 7 bases; junction bases outside the gene matches: 7. CDR3 size: 15 residues. Full variable domain (missing parts from reference TRBV5-1 and TRBJ2-1): KAGVTQTPRYLIKTRGQQVTLSCSPISGHRSVSWYQQTPGQGLQFLFEYFSETQRNKGNFPGRFSGRQFSNSRSEMNVSTLELGDSALYLCASSLAAGELNEQFFGPGTRLTVL.

The chain couples TRBV23-1 to TRBJ1-2; D is unresolved. TRBV23-1 is placed among ORFs of uncertain function. The CDR3 runs 15 residues. The V and J ends lost 3 bases and 4 bases respectively, with 15 bases between them. The CDR3: CASSHPPGLGYGYTF. CDR3 in DNA: TGCGCCAGCAGTCACCCCCCGGGCCTGGGCTATGGCTACACCTTC.